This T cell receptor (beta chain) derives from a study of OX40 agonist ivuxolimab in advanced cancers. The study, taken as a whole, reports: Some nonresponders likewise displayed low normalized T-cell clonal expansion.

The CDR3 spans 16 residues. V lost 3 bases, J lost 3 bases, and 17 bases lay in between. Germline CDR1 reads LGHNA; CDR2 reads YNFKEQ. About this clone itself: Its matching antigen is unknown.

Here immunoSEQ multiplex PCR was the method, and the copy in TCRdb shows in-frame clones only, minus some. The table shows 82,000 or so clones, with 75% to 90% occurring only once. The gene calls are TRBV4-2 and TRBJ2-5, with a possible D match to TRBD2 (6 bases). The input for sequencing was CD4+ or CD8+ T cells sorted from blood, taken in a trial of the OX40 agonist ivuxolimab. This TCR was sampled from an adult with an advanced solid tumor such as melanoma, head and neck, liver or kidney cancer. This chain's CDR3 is CASSQAGTGGKETQYF. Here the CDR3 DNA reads TGTGCCAGCAGCCAGGCCGGGACTGGCGGAAAAGAGACCCAGTACTTC.